The present T cell receptor beta chain was sequenced within a study of blood T cell repertoires in COVID-19 (TCRdb year 2020). Concerning the study at large: Samples covering the acute and convalescent phases of COVID-19 were provided by collaborators in the United States, Italy and Spain. HLA class I and class II types, where available, came from metadata supplied by the sample provider rather than from assay-based typing. A freely available public database, intended as a resource for researchers studying the immune response to SARS-CoV-2, is where the repertoires were released. The material from the prospective study consisted of cDNA or gDNA derived from T cells, B-cell-depleted T cells, or PBMCs. A de-identified subject ID, COVID-19 status, age in years and sex were almost always included in the sample metadata. Subjects who had been exposed to COVID-19, were actively infected with it, or had recovered from it provided the deeply sampled blood TCRbeta repertoires that made up the dataset. Samples came from the ongoing ImmuneRACE study (first 160 participants) plus 1,254 subjects from 6 global collaborators. Broader findings and caveats from the paper: The quantity of clinical and demographic metadata differed by source and by participant and was supplied without curation.

The immunoSEQ Assay, a bias-controlled multiplex PCR, was used to amplify TCRbeta CDR3 regions from genomic DNA. On the authors' methods: Within the assay, amplification of reference gene primers was used to estimate how many nucleated cells each sample contained. Sequence reads were collapsed and filtered to measure the absolute abundance of every unique TCRbeta CDR3 rearrangement. For each sample, productive Simpson clonality was calculated as the square root of Simpson's diversity index across productive rearrangements. TCRdb took over this immuneACCESS table, retaining in-frame rearrangements with V and J assigned. Such tables are incomplete; in checked studies, under half of the missing clones stem from an unresolved V gene, and the remainder is unexplained. V and J calls and clone size follow that table, whereas D and trimming were derived from the DNA. The sample has about 34,000 clones on record, more than 65% of them singletons. Together, the top ten hold about 3.2% of the sample.

In Seattle, one collaborating source enrolled patients while the infection was active and tracked those patients longitudinally over the course of disease. The collaborating institutions used their own protocols to collect whole blood in K2EDTA tubes. For TCRbeta analysis, collaborators shipped samples as frozen whole blood, isolated PBMCs, or DNA extracted from either of those sample types. V is pruned by 4 bases and J by 1 base, leaving 6 bases of the junction without a gene match. From the cysteine through the phenylalanine, the CDR3 covers 15 amino acids. Only the CDR3 part of the read is kept: 45 bases, read in frame from the first base. As encoded in the germline V gene (reference sequence), CDR1 is LGHDT while CDR2 is YNNKEL. A word on this clone: What antigen it recognizes has not been identified. No much larger clonotype is one base removed from it; base qualities were not supplied.

The V and J segments used are TRBV3-1 (or the pseudogene TRBV3-2) and TRBJ2-7; 8 bases in the middle match TRBD1. The sequence derives from an older man with COVID-19, enrolled during active disease. Sequenced input: peripheral blood. The CDR3 corresponds to CASSPRTGRSYEQYF. The DNA is as follows: TGTGCCAGCAGCCCTCGGACAGGGAGGTCCTACGAGCAGTACTTC.